These T cell receptor beta chains were read from a single sample in a study of spatial heterogeneity in lung cancer. TCRdb analysed the 5' RACE reads with MiXCR anew, one entry per CDR3 protein. The table has over 50,000 distinct CDR3 sequences, 8.4% seen once. This sample comprised PBMCs, obtained at surgery. These receptors came from a female donor with early-stage non-small cell lung cancer. Both conserved end residues are part of each CDR3. A D gene is named only where the DNA matches it firmly. Size is omitted from some rows. Given values are once, few, many or a class for expanded clones.

len	v_gene	j_gene	abundance	d_gene	CDR3aa	CDR3nt
13	TRBV7-3	TRBJ2-3	many	NA	CASSLDSQGTQYF	TGTGCCAGCAGCTTAGACTCCCAAGGAACGCAGTATTTT
16	TRBV7-3	TRBJ2-3	NA	TRBD1	CASSSLGTGGLDTQYF	TGTGCCAGCAGCTCCTTAGGGACAGGGGGCCTGGATACGCAGTATTTT
15	TRBV5-6	TRBJ2-3	NA	NA	CASSILDKYTDTQYF	TGTGCCAGCAGCATACTAGATAAGTACACAGATACGCAGTATTTT
14	TRBV12-3/TRBV12-4	TRBJ2-4	NA	NA	CASNPGGRRNIQYF	TGTGCCAGCAATCCCGGGGGGCGGCGGAACATTCAGTACTTC
12	TRBV9	TRBJ2-3	few	NA	CASSVESDTQYF	TGTGCCAGCAGCGTAGAATCAGATACGCAGTATTTT
16	TRBV20-1	TRBJ1-6	NA	TRBD1	CSARDGDRGYNSPLHF	TGCAGTGCTAGAGATGGGGACAGGGGATATAATTCACCCCTCCACTTT
15	TRBV7-2	TRBJ1-3	few	NA	CASSLVLGSGNTIYF	TGTGCCAGCAGCTTAGTACTGGGGTCCGGAAACACCATATATTTT
14	TRBV9	TRBJ1-5	few	NA	CASSPGQINQPQHF	TGTGCCAGCAGCCCCGGACAGATAAATCAGCCCCAGCATTTT
15	TRBV20-1	TRBJ2-1	NA	TRBD2	CSARGLAGGSNEQFF	TGCAGTGCCCGCGGACTAGCGGGGGGATCTAATGAGCAGTTCTTC
16	TRBV6-5	TRBJ1-3	few	NA	CASSYSIQSGGNTIYF	TGTGCCAGCAGTTACTCGATTCAATCAGGTGGAAACACCATATATTTT
13	TRBV6-5	TRBJ1-1	many	NA	CASSPVHATEAFF	TGTGCCAGCAGCCCCGTACATGCCACTGAAGCTTTCTTT